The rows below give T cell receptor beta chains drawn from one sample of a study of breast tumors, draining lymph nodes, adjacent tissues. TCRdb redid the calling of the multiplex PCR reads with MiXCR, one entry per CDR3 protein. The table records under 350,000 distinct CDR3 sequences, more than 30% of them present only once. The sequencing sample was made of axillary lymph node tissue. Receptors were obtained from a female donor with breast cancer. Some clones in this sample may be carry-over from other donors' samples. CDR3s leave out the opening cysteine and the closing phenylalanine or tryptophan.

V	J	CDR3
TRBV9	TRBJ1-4	ASSVGFTNSNEKLF
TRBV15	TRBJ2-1	ATSRDRRPHLGL
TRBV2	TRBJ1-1	ASSQDRGDTEAF
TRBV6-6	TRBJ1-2	ASSLTEIYGYT
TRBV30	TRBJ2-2	AWINRPGELF
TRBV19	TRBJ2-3	ASSITRETDTQY
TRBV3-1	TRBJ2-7	ASSQTGMVQY
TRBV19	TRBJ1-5	ASSIGEGRNQPQH
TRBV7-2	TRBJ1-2	ASSSRAYYGYT
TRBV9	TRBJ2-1	ASSVSSGRHNEQF